This T cell receptor beta chain was documented in a study of brain T cells in children with intractable seizures. Study-level points and caveats: Only CDR3 sequence similarity suggested viral specificity, without known HCMV serostatus.

The assay was immunoSEQ multiplex PCR, and TCRdb's table has in-frame clones only and misses some. The data contain approximately 330,000 clones, approximately 93% of them singletons. The time point denotes: blood from clinic visit 5 months post-surgery; TSC patient then seizure free. The sequenced cases were selected for having the highest brain T cell transcript signatures. Comment on this clone: Its antigen is not identified.

Germline V gives CDR1 MNHEY, CDR2 SMNVEV (reference sequence). V shed 4 bases, J shed 4 bases, and the junction held 9 bases outside the gene matches. The CDR3 contains 16 residues. The V and J genes are TRBV27 and TRBJ2-2, with TRBD2 identical over 7 bases. This TCR was recovered from a boy under three years old with tuberous sclerosis and intractable seizures. Sequences were derived from peripheral blood, sampled less than 6 months after surgery. CDR3 sequence: CASSSRLADITGELFF. In DNA, the CDR3 is TGTGCCAGCAGTTCTCGGCTAGCGGATATCACCGGGGAGCTGTTTTTT.